This T cell receptor (beta chain) was captured by sequencing in a study of blood T cell repertoires in COVID-19. The wider study: Samples came from the United States, Italy and Spain, spanning acute and convalescent COVID-19. PBMCs, B-cell-depleted T cells, or T cells provided the cDNA or gDNA that made up the material.

Germline-derived CDR1 and CDR2 are SNHLY and FYNNEI. V dropped 10 bases and J dropped 3 bases, with 16 bases sitting between them. This CDR3 is 14 amino acids long. Original processing notes: Estimation of nucleated cell counts was performed using reference gene primer amplification. Assay used: immunoSEQ multiplex PCR; TCRdb lists only in-frame clones, some missing. V and J calls and clone size follow that table, whereas D and trimming were derived from the DNA. The sample holds fewer than 200,000 clones, 85% seen once. Input material: peripheral blood. This receptor was obtained from a human donor with acute or convalescent COVID-19. The donor label of this sample is uncertain. The chain links TRBV2 to TRBJ2-1; possible D gene TRBD2, 5 bases. This chain's CDR3 is CAMSVRASYNEQFF. The CDR3 nucleotides read TGTGCCATGTCGGTGCGGGCGAGCTACAATGAGCAGTTCTTC.